Sequencing of this T cell receptor beta chain was carried out in a study of CD8 T cells in Susac syndrome. Study-wide points: It was acknowledged in the study that the number of individuals who were included in its TCR sequencing and HLA analysis was relatively small.

V was trimmed by 1 base and J by 9 bases, leaving 12 bases between them. CDR1 is KGHSH and CDR2 is LQKENI in the germline V gene. The CDR3 contains 13 residues. An amount of RNA that ranged from 0.5 to 1 ug was reverse transcribed with random hexamers. The TCR beta CDR3 was amplified by immunoSEQ multiplex PCR across 54 Vbeta, 13 Jbeta. TCRdb re-called the immunoSEQ multiplex PCR reads through MiXCR, storing one row per CDR3 protein. The sample has some 120,000 distinct CDR3 sequences, about 94% seen once. Sequencing of TCR beta was carried out in blood CD8+ and CD4+ T cells. TEMRA cells were FACS-enriched, with CD8+ and CD4+ T cells isolated negatively. As to this clonotype: Antigen: not known.

The material sequenced was CD4+ T cells from PBMCs. The TCR sequence derives from a human donor with multiple sclerosis. V and J are TRBV18 and TRBJ1-1; D unclear. In DNA, the CDR3 is TGTGCCAGCTCACCACGGGTCCTAGATAAAGCTTTCTTT. It yields the protein CASSPRVLDKAFF.